This T cell receptor (beta chain) came from a study of neurological immune-mediated disorders (dated by TCRdb to between 2018 and 2020). Regarding the research as a whole: Using UMI-based sequencing, the study compared peripheral blood TCR-beta repertoires from patients with HTLV-I-associated myelopathy (HAM/TSP), patients with multiple sclerosis, and healthy controls. The approximately 98 TCR-beta libraries included longitudinal samples, technical triplicates and paired sorted CD4+ and CD8+ T-cell subsets alongside PBMC samples. Of the approximately 68 subjects in the cohort, about 14 were HAM/TSP patients, about 34 were multiple sclerosis patients, and around 20 were healthy controls. Summary of the overall study and its limitations: No identical CDR3 amino acid sequences were found to be shared among expanded clones across subjects, suggesting that TCR-beta repertoires were private in all groups. TCR clonal expansion was highest in HAM/TSP patients and lowest in MS patients, with MS patients falling below even healthy controls.

Germline trimming: 3 bases from V, 4 bases from J; junction bases outside gene matches: 8. From a lookup of the germline V gene, CDR1 and CDR2 are SGHTA and FQGTGA. The CDR3 starts with the cysteine, ends with the phenylalanine, and has 15 residues. The entry retains the CDR3 DNA only, 45 bases that are in frame from base 1. For unsorted PBMC libraries, 2 million PBMCs were used after storage in RNAlater at -80 degrees C until RNA extraction. PBMCs were separated from peripheral blood using Ficoll-Hypaque density gradient centrifugation and then cryopreserved in liquid nitrogen. To synthesize cDNA, template-switch 5'RACE was performed with a primer carrying a 10-nucleotide random unique molecular identifier so that each TCR transcript was tagged. Each sequencing run produced over 180 million TCR-beta sequences covering 15-18 subjects. The RNeasy kit was used to extract total RNA. TCR-beta VDJ regions were amplified with primers for the TCR constant region and the 5'RACE anchor, using the KAPA Real-time Library Amplification kit. Sample indexes and Illumina adaptors were added in a first PCR, and a second PCR then increased library yield. After Ampure bead purification, the TCR product of roughly 650 bp was size-selected on a 2% E-gel SizeSelection system. Before pooling, library quality was assessed on a Bioanalyzer, concentration was determined with Qubit, and library quantification was performed with the Kapa Library Quantification kit. Libraries were sequenced paired-end 2 x 150 bp on an Illumina HiSeq 2500. To increase sequence diversity, roughly 24-31% phiX was spiked into each library pool. In the authors' own workflow: The UMI-based MiGEC pipeline processed quality-filtered reads and removed over 75% of raw TCR sequences during error correction. VDJ genes were aligned to IMGT germline references, and clonotypes were defined by unique CDR3 amino acid sequence plus V-J genes. VDJtools evaluated clonal expansion, Shannon diversity and CDR3 relatedness (CalcPairwiseDistances, ClusterSamples); CLCbio workbench built phylogenetic trees. Expanded clones were defined as having at least 8 unique UMIs, based on coefficient-of-variation modelling across technical triplicates. In TCRdb, the public reads were trimmed at Q25 with fastp and aligned with MiXCR, with productive beta chains retained. Rows merge per CDR3 protein into single entries with the most common DNA and genes. The V and J calls were not made by the authors but by TCRdb's processing. In this sample the table shows tens of thousands of distinct CDR3 sequences, approximately 14% of which occur a single time. The top ten constitute roughly 30% of the sample.

This clonotype was observed at least ten times. Its antigen target is currently unknown. No qualities accompany the bases; no much larger clone lies one base away. This TCR was sampled from a woman between 50 and 59 years old with HTLV-1-associated myelopathy (HAM/TSP). The sequencing input was PBMCs. The chain employs TRBV7-3 and TRBJ1-2; a stretch of 7 junction bases matches TRBD1. The nucleotide sequence reads as follows: TGTGCCAGCAGCTTGGGGGACAGTAGTCTCTATGGCTACACCTTC. Its translation reads: CASSLGDSSLYGYTF.